What follows are 13 T cell receptor beta chains derived from one specimen sequenced in a study of T cells after yellow fever vaccination. One entry per CDR3 protein, called by TCRdb with MiXCR from the 5' RACE reads. This sample carries 400,000 or so distinct CDR3 sequences, roughly a sixth of them seen once, and the ten largest clones take over 15%. The sequences come from PBMCs, collected before the yellow fever booster vaccination. Source of these receptors: a man younger than 30 who received the YFV17D yellow fever vaccine.

This clonotype has at least ten counts. The genes are TRBV29-1 and TRBJ2-1; possible D gene TRBD2, 6 bases. The CDR3 extends over 16 amino acids. CDR1 is SQVTM, CDR2 ANQGSEA, per germline. The V and J ends lost 4 bases and 9 bases respectively, with 25 bases between them. In DNA form, the CDR3 reads TGCAGCGTTGTAAAAGGCGGAGCGGGCCCCTCGGGTGAGCAGTTCTTC. It translates to CSVVKGGAGPSGEQFF.

V is TRBV5-1 and J is TRBJ2-7, with D unresolved. CDR3 length: 14 amino acids. The germline CDR1 and CDR2 sequences are SGHRS and YFSETQ. The V gene lost 2 bases and the J gene lost 0 bases, with 9 bases spanning the gap. CDR3 in DNA: TGCGCCAGCAGCTTCTTACAGAGCTCCTACGAGCAGTACTTC. This translates into CASSFLQSSYEQYF.

This chain joins TRBV7-2 and TRBJ2-2; D remains unclear. With 5 bases removed from V and 7 bases from J, the gap between germline ends came to 8 bases. The CDR3 totals 12 residues. The germline gives CDR1 SGHTA, CDR2 FQGNSA. CDR3 sequence: CASSPYYGELFF. DNA of the CDR3: TGTGCCAGCAGCCCATATTACGGGGAGCTGTTTTTT.

This chain uses TRBV19 with TRBJ2-3; 8 bases are a match to TRBD2. Trimming took 3 bases from V and 6 from J; bases not matched to a gene: 5. The CDR3 is made up of 14 amino acids. Germline V lookup: CDR1 LNHDA, CDR2 SQIVND (reference sequence). The CDR3 is CASSIVLAGDTQYF. The CDR3 DNA is TGTGCCAGTAGTATCGTTTTAGCGGGGGATACGCAGTATTTT.

J is TRBJ2-7 and V is TRBV12-3 or TRBV12-4, with 10 bases aligning to TRBD1. Trimming cost V 6 bases and J 6 bases; bases outside gene matches: 8. The CDR3 contains 14 residues. The CDR3 DNA reads TGTGCCAGCAGGGACAGGGGGGGGCCTTCCGAGCAGTACTTC. It codes for CASRDRGGPSEQYF.

This clonotype appeared a single time. This chain uses TRBV7-2 with TRBJ1-1, with TRBD1 as a possible D gene (6 bases). Germline V gene data show CDR1 as SGHTA and CDR2 as FQGNSA. This CDR3 contains 15 residues. Trimming took 3 bases from V and 2 from J, leaving 13 bases between them. In DNA, the CDR3 is TGTGCCAGCAGCTTTTGGTCGGGGGGCAACACTGAAGCTTTCTTT. This codes for CASSFWSGGNTEAFF.

A few counts support this clonotype. The V gene is TRBV18, the J gene TRBJ2-3; 7 positions match TRBD2. The CDR3 has 13 amino acids. Losses at the gene ends were 10 bases for V and 4 bases for J; bases not matched to a gene: 8. CDR1 is KGHSH, CDR2 LQKENI, per germline. The DNA of the CDR3 is TGTGCCACCTCGACTAGCACGGCAGATACGCAGTATTTT. This codes for CATSTSTADTQYF.

The rearrangement links TRBV6-9 to TRBJ2-5, with D possibly matching TRBD1 (6 bases). The CDR3 runs 14 residues. V lost 7 bases, J lost 6 bases, and 18 bases lay in between. Per the germline V gene, CDR1 is MNHGY and CDR2 is SVAAGI. The CDR3 protein is CASNRTGNLKTQYF. The CDR3 bases are TGTGCCAGCAACCGAACAGGGAACCTAAAGACCCAGTACTTC.

This clonotype showed up just a few times. V gene TRBV12-3 or TRBV12-4 combines with J gene TRBJ1-5; 7 bases line up with TRBD1. The CDR3 runs to 14 residues. The V gene end was trimmed by 11 bases and the J gene end by 5 bases; junction bases not matched to a gene: 12. CDR3 sequence (DNA): TGTGCCTCTAGGGGGCAGGGGGTTTATCAGCCCCAGCATTTT. This encodes CASRGQGVYQPQHF.

This clonotype was counted many times. The chain is built from TRBV10-3 and TRBJ1-5; 7 bases agree with TRBD1. Germline-derived CDR1 and CDR2 are ENHRY and SYGVKD. There are 15 residues in the CDR3. The V gene end was trimmed by 2 bases and the J gene end by 5 bases; junction bases not matched to a gene: 6. The CDR3 is CAISEPGQDDQPQHF. CDR3 sequence (DNA): TGTGCCATCAGTGAGCCAGGACAGGATGATCAGCCCCAGCATTTT.

The chain joins TRBV7-8 to TRBJ2-2; D is ambiguous. The CDR3 is 12 amino acids. V dropped 5 bases and J dropped 8 bases, with 9 bases sitting between them. CDR1 and CDR2 from the germline V gene are SGHVS and FQNEAQ. Written as DNA, the CDR3 is TGTGCCAGCAGCACATCGTGGGGGGAGCTGTTTTTT. It codes for CASSTSWGELFF.

The V gene is TRBV7-2, the J gene TRBJ1-2, with a possible D match to TRBD1 (6 bases). The ends were cut back, 1 base at V and 1 base at J, with 13 bases in the middle. CDR1 SGHTA and CDR2 FQGNSA come from the germline V gene. The CDR3 totals 16 residues. CDR3 sequence: CASSLGAQGFNYGYTF. CDR3 nucleotide sequence: TGTGCCAGCAGCTTAGGGGCTCAGGGGTTTAACTATGGCTACACCTTC.

The rearrangement links TRBV5-1 to TRBJ1-3, with 9 bases matching TRBD1. With 0 bases clipped from V and 1 base from J, the junction kept 2 bases outside the gene matches. The CDR3 totals 16 residues. Germline CDR1 SGHRS, CDR2 YFSETQ. CDR3 in DNA: TGCGCCAGCAGCTTGGAACAGGGGGCATCTGGAAACACCATATATTTT. It translates to CASSLEQGASGNTIYF.